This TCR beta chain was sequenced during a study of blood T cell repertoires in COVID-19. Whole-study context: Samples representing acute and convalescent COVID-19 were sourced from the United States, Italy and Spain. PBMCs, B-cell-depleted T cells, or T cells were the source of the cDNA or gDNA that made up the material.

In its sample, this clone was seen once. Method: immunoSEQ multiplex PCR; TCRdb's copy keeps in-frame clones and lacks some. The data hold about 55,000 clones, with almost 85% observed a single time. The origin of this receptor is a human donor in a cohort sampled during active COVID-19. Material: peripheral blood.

DNA of the CDR3: TGTGCCAGCATCCTAGCGGGAGGCAACGAGCAGTACTTC. Protein sequence: CASILAGGNEQYF. The chain recombines TRBV2 with TRBJ2-7, with TRBD2 identical over 11 bases. The CDR3 loop spans 13 amino acids. CDR1 is SNHLY, CDR2 FYNNEI, per germline. Losses at the gene ends were 7 bases for V and 5 bases for J; bases not matched to a gene: 4.